This T cell receptor (delta chain) stems from a study of DNA immune sequencing with unique molecular identifiers (dated by TCRdb to between 2020 and 2021). In terms of the full investigation: Immunomagnetic cell separation was used to enrich gammadelta T cells from buffy coats, and the genomic DNA of the enriched gammadelta T cells was sequenced. Validation of the sequencing method was done both on synthetic reference molecules and on blood samples taken from healthy individuals. All donors were healthy people, and 9 to 11 of the donors were profiled using sorted gammadelta T cells from peripheral blood. An ultrasensitive DNA-based TRD repertoire sequencing method using PCR-introduced unique molecular identifiers was developed and validated in the study. Fluorescence-activated cell sorting was used to enrich gammadelta T cells from the PBMC of about 11 healthy individuals. For the enriched versus non-enriched comparison, 100 ng enriched gammadelta T-cell DNA and 0.95 to 1 ug non-enriched PBMC DNA were sequenced.

On the study overall, not on this receptor specifically: The primer-based approach cannot detect novel TRD sequences that are not targeted by the primers. TRD repertoire diversity differed among healthy donors, and several donors were highly oligoclonal, with the top 5 clonotypes making up more than half of productive molecules. Among clonotypes in healthy donors, the most frequent TRD rearrangement was TRDV2 paired with TRDJ1.

A word on this clone: Its antigen target is currently unknown. A far larger clone is one base from this, pointing to a likely read error.

The library was prepared using multiplex PCR. A 32-plex assay with primers for all 8 TRDV and 4 TRDJ genes covering the CDR3 was used to amplify genomic DNA. A 12-nucleotide UMI was attached over approximately 3 barcoding PCR cycles, and a second PCR was then run with Illumina adapter primers. Libraries were purified with AMPure XP beads and quality-checked on a Fragment Analyzer with the HS NGS Fragment kit. An Illumina MiniSeq mid-output kit with about 20% PhiX and 150 cycles of paired-end reads was used for sequencing. The authors' analysis ran thus. MIGEC version 1.2.9 was used to process the reads, grouping reads by UMI and building error-corrected consensus sequences. Post-processing used modified VDJtools version 1.2.1 scripts and the tcR R package. In TCRdb, clones were called once more from the public reads by CATT, and rows of identical DNA were later combined. These V and J calls are TCRdb output, not the study's own analysis. In all, the sample holds several hundred delta-chain clones, and around 29% of those were seen once. The top ten hold approximately 79% of the sample.

A distance of 43 bases separates the germline ends of V and J, which lose 1 base and 4 bases respectively. Counted from cysteine to phenylalanine, this CDR3 has 25 amino acids. Left in the record is the CDR3 DNA by itself, 75 bases read in frame from the first base. According to the germline V gene, CDR1 reads TSWWSYY and CDR2 reads QGS. The source of this sequence is a human donor in good health. The chain is encoded by TRDV1 joined to TRDJ1, and the D gene may be TRDD3, 6 bases matching. Material for sequencing was gamma-delta T cells from PBMCs. The CDR3 region has the sequence CALGEPNPFPLPFSSQWILLDKLIF. The DNA is as follows: TGTGCTCTTGGGGAACCCAACCCATTCCCCCTCCCGTTTTCCTCCCAATGGATACTACTCGATAAACTCATCTTT.